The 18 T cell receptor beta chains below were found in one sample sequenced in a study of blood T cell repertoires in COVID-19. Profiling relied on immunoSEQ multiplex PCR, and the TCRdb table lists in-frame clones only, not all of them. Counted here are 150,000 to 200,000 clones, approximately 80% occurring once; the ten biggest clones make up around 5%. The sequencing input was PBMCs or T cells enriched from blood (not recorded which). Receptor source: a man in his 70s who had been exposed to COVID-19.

The CDR3 DNA reads as TGTGCCAGCAGTTTGAAATCGACTAGCACAGATACGCAGTATTTT. Translated, it gives CASSLKSTSTDTQYF. J is TRBJ2-3 and V is TRBV5-4, with D unclear. Between the trimmed V and J ends, which lost 5 bases and 0 bases, there was a span of 13 bases. The length of the CDR3 is 15 residues. Germline-derived CDR1 and CDR2 are SGHNT and YYREEE (reference sequence).

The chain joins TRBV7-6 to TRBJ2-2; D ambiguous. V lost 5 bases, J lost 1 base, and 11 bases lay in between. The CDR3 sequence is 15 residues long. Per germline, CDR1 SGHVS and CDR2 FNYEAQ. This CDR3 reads CASSLNKLNTGELFF. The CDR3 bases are TGTGCCAGCAGCCTAAATAAATTGAACACCGGGGAGCTGTTTTTT.

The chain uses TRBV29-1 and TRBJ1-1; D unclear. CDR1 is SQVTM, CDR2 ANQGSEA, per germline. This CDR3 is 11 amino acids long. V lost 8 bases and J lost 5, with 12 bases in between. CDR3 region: CSTLGRTEAFF. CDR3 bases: TGCAGCACTCTGGGGAGGACTGAAGCTTTCTTT.

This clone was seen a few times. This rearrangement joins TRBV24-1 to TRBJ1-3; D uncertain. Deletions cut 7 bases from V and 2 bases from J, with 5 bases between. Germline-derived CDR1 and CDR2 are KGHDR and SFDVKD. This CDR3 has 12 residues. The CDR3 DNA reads TGTGCCACCAGCAGTGCTGGAAACACCATATATTTT. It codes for CATSSAGNTIYF.

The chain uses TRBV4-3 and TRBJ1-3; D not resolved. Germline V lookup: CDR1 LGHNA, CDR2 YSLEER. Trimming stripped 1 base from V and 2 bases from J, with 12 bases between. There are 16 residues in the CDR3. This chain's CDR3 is CASSQAFWETGNTIYF. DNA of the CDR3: TGCGCCAGCAGCCAAGCTTTCTGGGAGACTGGAAACACCATATATTTT.

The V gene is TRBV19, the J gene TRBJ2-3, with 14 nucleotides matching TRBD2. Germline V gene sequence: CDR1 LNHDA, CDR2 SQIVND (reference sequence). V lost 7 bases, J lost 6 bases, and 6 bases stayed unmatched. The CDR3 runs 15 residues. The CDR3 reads CASNGLAGGQDTQYF. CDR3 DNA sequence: TGTGCCAGTAACGGACTAGCGGGGGGCCAGGATACGCAGTATTTT. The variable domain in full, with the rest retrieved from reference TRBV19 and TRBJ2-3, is DGGITQSPKYLFRKEGQNVTLSCEQNLNHDAMYWYRQDPGQGLRLIYYSQIVNDFQKGDIAEGYSVSREKKESFPLTVTSAQKNPTAFYLCASNGLAGGQDTQYFGPGTRLTVL.

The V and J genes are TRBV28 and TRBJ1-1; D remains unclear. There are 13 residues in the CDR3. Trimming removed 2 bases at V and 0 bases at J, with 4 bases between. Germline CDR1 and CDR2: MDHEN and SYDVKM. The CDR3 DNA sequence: TGTGCCAGCAGTTTACGAGTGAACACTGAAGCTTTCTTT. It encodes CASSLRVNTEAFF.

The CDR3: CASSEMGGIDTGELFF. DNA of the CDR3: TGCGCCAGCAGCGAAATGGGGGGTATCGACACCGGGGAGCTGTTTTTT. The V call is TRBV5-1, the J call TRBJ2-2; TRBD2 might be the D (6 bases). CDR1 and CDR2 (germline): SGHRS, YFSETQ. The CDR3 is 16 amino acids. Trimming took 4 bases from V and 3 from J, leaving 16 bases between them.

The CDR3: CASSVDDRAYEQYF. CDR3 coding DNA: TGTGCCAGCAGCGTAGATGACAGGGCCTACGAGCAGTACTTC. The chain has TRBV9 and TRBJ2-7, with TRBD1 identical over 7 bases. The V segment lost 0 bases and the J segment 2 bases; nucleotides outside the gene matches: 2. The CDR3 is made up of 14 amino acids. Germline CDR1 reads SGDLS; CDR2 reads YYNGEE.

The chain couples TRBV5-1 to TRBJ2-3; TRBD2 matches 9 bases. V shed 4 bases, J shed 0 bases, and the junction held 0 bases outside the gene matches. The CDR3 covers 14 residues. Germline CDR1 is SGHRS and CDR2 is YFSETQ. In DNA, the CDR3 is TGCGCCAGCAGCACTAGCGGGAGCACAGATACGCAGTATTTT. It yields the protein CASSTSGSTDTQYF.

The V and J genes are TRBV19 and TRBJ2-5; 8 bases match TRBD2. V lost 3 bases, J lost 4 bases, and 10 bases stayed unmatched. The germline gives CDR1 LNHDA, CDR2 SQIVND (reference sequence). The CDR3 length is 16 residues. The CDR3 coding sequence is TGTGCCAGTAGTATGGGATCGGGAGGGGTAGGAGAGACCCAGTACTTC. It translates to CASSMGSGGVGETQYF.

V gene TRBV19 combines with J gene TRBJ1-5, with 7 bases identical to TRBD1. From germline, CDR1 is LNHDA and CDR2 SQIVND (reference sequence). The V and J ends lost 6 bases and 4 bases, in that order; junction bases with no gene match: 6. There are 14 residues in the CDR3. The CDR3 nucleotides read TGTGCCAGTAGCCGGGGGACAGCTAATCAGCCCCAGCATTTT. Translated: CASSRGTANQPQHF.

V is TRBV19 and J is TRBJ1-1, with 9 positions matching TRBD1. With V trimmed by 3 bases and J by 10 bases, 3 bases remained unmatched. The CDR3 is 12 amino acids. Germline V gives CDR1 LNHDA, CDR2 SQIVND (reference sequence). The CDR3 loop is CASSIPGQGAFF. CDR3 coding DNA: TGTGCCAGTAGTATTCCGGGACAGGGAGCTTTCTTT.

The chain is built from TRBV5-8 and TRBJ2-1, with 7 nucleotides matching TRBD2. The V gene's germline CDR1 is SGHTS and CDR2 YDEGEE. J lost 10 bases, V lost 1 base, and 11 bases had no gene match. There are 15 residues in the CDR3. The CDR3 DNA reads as TGTGCCAGCAGCTTGAGGGGCGGGAGCAATGCGGAGCAGTTCTTC. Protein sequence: CASSLRGGSNAEQFF.

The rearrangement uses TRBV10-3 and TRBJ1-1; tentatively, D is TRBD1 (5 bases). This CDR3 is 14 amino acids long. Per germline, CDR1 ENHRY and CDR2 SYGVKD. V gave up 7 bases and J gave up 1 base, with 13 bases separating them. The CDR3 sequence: CAITSGTPNTEAFF. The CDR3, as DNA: TGTGCCATCACTTCCGGGACTCCGAACACTGAAGCTTTCTTT.

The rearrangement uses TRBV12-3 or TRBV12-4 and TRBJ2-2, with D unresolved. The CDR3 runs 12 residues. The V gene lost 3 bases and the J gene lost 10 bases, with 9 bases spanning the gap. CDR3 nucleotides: TGTGCCAGCAGTTTTAAGGCGGCGGAGCTGTTTTTT. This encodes CASSFKAAELFF.

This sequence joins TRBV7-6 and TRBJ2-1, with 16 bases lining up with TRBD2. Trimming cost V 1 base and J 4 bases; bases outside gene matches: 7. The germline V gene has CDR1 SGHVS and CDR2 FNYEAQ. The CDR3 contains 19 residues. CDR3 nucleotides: TGTGCCAGCAGCTTAGGAGGGACTAGCGGGGGGGCGCGATACAATGAGCAGTTCTTC. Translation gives CASSLGGTSGGARYNEQFF.

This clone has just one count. The DNA for the CDR3 is TGTGCCAGCAGCAGGACAGGGGGCGGGGATCAGCCCCAGCATTTT. This translates into CASSRTGGGDQPQHF. This chain connects TRBV7-9 to TRBJ1-5; 11 bases align to TRBD1. The CDR3 runs 15 residues. Germline V gene sequence: CDR1 SEHNR, CDR2 FQNEAQ (reference sequence). V lost 5 bases and J lost 5; bases outside the gene matches: 5.